This is a list of T cell receptor beta chains from one sample in a study of shared clonotypes between healthy human individuals. Repertoires were generated with immunoSEQ multiplex PCR, while TCRdb's copy carries only in-frame clones and drops some. Among around 510,000 clones listed, roughly 72% were seen once. The material sequenced was PBMCs. The receptor set was obtained from a middle-aged woman in good health. Some clones in this sample may be carry-over from other donors' samples. The CDR3 runs from the conserved cysteine through the conserved F or W. D genes are given only for firm matches. The size of a clone is reported for some rows only, either as once, few or many, or as a class for expanded clones.

V: TRBV5-1; D: TRBD2; J: TRBJ2-1; size: -; length: 15; DNA: TGCGCCAGCAGCTTGGTGTCTAGCGGGCTACGGGGGCAGTTCTTC; CDR3: CASSLVSSGLRGQFF
V: TRBV28; D: -; J: TRBJ1-2; size: -; length: 14; DNA: TGTGCCAGCAGTTTGAGGACCCCCGGCTTTGGCTACACCTTC; CDR3: CASSLRTPGFGYTF
V: TRBV19; D: TRBD1; J: TRBJ1-2; size: -; length: 16; DNA: TGTGCCAGTAATTGGTGGCTGGGACAGGGGACGAATGGCTACACCTTC; CDR3: CASNWWLGQGTNGYTF
V: TRBV9; D: -; J: TRBJ2-3; size: -; length: 13; DNA: TGTGCCAGCAGCCTCCGGGACACAGATACGCAGTATTTT; CDR3: CASSLRDTDTQYF
V: TRBV7-7; D: TRBD2; J: TRBJ2-1; size: -; length: 20; DNA: TGTGCTAGCAGCTTAGCGCCCCGGACTAGCGGGAGGGGGCGTTTGAATGAGCAGTTCTTC; CDR3: CASSLAPRTSGRGRLNEQFF
V: TRBV4-1; D: -; J: TRBJ2-1; size: many; length: 13; DNA: TGCGCCAGCAGCCAAGCTATGGGTTTGGAGCAGTTCTTC; CDR3: CASSQAMGLEQFF
V: TRBV5-1; D: -; J: TRBJ1-3; size: -; length: 16; DNA: TGCGCCAGCAGCTTGGTTGGGGTTTGGGCTGGAAACACCATATATTTT; CDR3: CASSLVGVWAGNTIYF
V: TRBV7-3; D: TRBD2; J: TRBJ2-1; size: -; length: 16; DNA: TGTGCCAGCAGCTTAGTTGGGACTAGCGGGACCTATGAGCAGTTCTTC; CDR3: CASSLVGTSGTYEQFF
V: TRBV30; D: TRBD2; J: TRBJ2-2; size: -; length: 17; DNA: TGTGCCTGGATAGGAATAGCGGGAGGGCTCGGGGCCGGGGAGCTGTTTTTT; CDR3: CAWIGIAGGLGAGELFF
V: TRBV20-1; D: -; J: TRBJ2-7; size: once; length: 11; DNA: TGCAGTGCTAGAGATAATCCCTACCAGTACTTC; CDR3: CSARDNPYQYF
V: TRBV4-1; D: TRBD1; J: TRBJ1-2; size: -; length: 15; DNA: TGCGCCAGCAGCCCCCGACAGGGGGTAAAAGGTGGCTACACCTTC; CDR3: CASSPRQGVKGGYTF
V: TRBV6-1; D: TRBD2; J: TRBJ2-5; size: -; length: 15; DNA: TGTGCCAGCAATCCACTAGCGGGAGTGCGGGAGACCCAGTACTTC; CDR3: CASNPLAGVRETQYF
V: TRBV9; D: -; J: TRBJ1-1; size: few; length: 15; DNA: TGTGCCAGCAGCCCGTCGACAGTAATGAACACTGAAGCTTTCTTT; CDR3: CASSPSTVMNTEAFF
V: TRBV11-2; D: TRBD2; J: TRBJ2-7; size: medium-sized; length: 15; DNA: TGTGCCAGCAGCTTAGCCGTAGCGGGGATCTACGAGCAGTACTTC; CDR3: CASSLAVAGIYEQYF
V: TRBV7-8; D: TRBD1; J: TRBJ2-7; size: -; length: 16; DNA: TGTGCCAGCAGCCTGGGGACAGGGAATGGGGTAGGAGAGCAGTACTTC; CDR3: CASSLGTGNGVGEQYF